The rows below give T cell receptor beta chains drawn from one sample of a study of long-term antiretroviral therapy in people with HIV. Repertoires were generated with immunoSEQ multiplex PCR, while TCRdb's copy carries only in-frame clones and drops some. The profile shows about 29,000 clones, 75% to 90% of them singletons. Here the sequenced sample was unsorted PBMCs, taken roughly 5 years before starting antiretroviral therapy. The receptors here all came from a middle-aged man with HIV. CDR3s include the opening cysteine and the closing phenylalanine or tryptophan. D genes are given only for firm matches. Rows may omit the clone size; those that give it use once, few, many or a size class.

cdr3_nt: TGTGCCAGCAGCTTGGGACAGGGGCGGGAAAAACTGTTTTTT
cdr3_aa: CASSLGQGREKLFF
v_call: TRBV5-5
cdr3_length: 14
d_call: TRBD1
clone_size: NA
j_call: TRBJ1-4

cdr3_nt: TGTGCCAGCAGCTTTCTAGACAGCCTGGAAGCTTTCTTT
cdr3_aa: CASSFLDSLEAFF
v_call: TRBV9
cdr3_length: 13
d_call: NA
clone_size: NA
j_call: TRBJ1-1

cdr3_nt: TGTGCCAGCAGCTTCGAGGGGGGAAACACTGAAGCTTTCTTT
cdr3_aa: CASSFEGGNTEAFF
v_call: TRBV7-9
cdr3_length: 14
d_call: NA
clone_size: NA
j_call: TRBJ1-1

cdr3_nt: TGTGCCAGCAGCGTGGGACAGGGGGTGTGGGAGACCCAGTACTTC
cdr3_aa: CASSVGQGVWETQYF
v_call: TRBV9
cdr3_length: 15
d_call: TRBD1
clone_size: once
j_call: TRBJ2-5

cdr3_nt: TGCGCCAGCCATGCGACGGCAGGTACCTACGAGCAGTACTTC
cdr3_aa: CASHATAGTYEQYF
v_call: TRBV5-1
cdr3_length: 14
d_call: NA
clone_size: NA
j_call: TRBJ2-7

cdr3_nt: TGCGCCAGCAGCGCACGGGACAGGGGGCGAGGCTACACCTTC
cdr3_aa: CASSARDRGRGYTF
v_call: TRBV4-1
cdr3_length: 14
d_call: TRBD1
clone_size: few
j_call: TRBJ1-2

cdr3_nt: TGTGCCTGGAGTGGAGGCGGGGACGCAGATACGCAGTATTTT
cdr3_aa: CAWSGGGDADTQYF
v_call: TRBV30
cdr3_length: 14
d_call: NA
clone_size: NA
j_call: TRBJ2-3

cdr3_nt: TGCGCCAGCAGCTTGACGACGGGACAGGGGAACGGGGAGCTGTTTTTT
cdr3_aa: CASSLTTGQGNGELFF
v_call: TRBV5-1
cdr3_length: 16
d_call: TRBD1
clone_size: once
j_call: TRBJ2-2

cdr3_nt: TGCGCCAGCAGCCCGGACGGGAACACTGAAGCTTTCTTT
cdr3_aa: CASSPDGNTEAFF
v_call: TRBV5-1
cdr3_length: 13
d_call: NA
clone_size: NA
j_call: TRBJ1-1

cdr3_nt: TGTGCCAGCAGTGCCGCGACTAAAGGCATTCAGTACTTC
cdr3_aa: CASSAATKGIQYF
v_call: TRBV7-2
cdr3_length: 13
d_call: NA
clone_size: NA
j_call: TRBJ2-4

cdr3_nt: TGTGCCAGCAGCTGGAAGGGCTCGCAGCCCCAGCATTTT
cdr3_aa: CASSWKGSQPQHF
v_call: TRBV7-2
cdr3_length: 13
d_call: NA
clone_size: NA
j_call: TRBJ1-5

cdr3_nt: TGTGCCAGCAGCCAAGGATTACAAGAGACCCAGTACTTC
cdr3_aa: CASSQGLQETQYF
v_call: TRBV14
cdr3_length: 13
d_call: NA
clone_size: NA
j_call: TRBJ2-5

cdr3_nt: TGTGCCAGCAGTCCTCTCCTAGCGGTGGGGAATGAGCAGTTCTTC
cdr3_aa: CASSPLLAVGNEQFF
v_call: TRBV6-6
cdr3_length: 15
d_call: TRBD2
clone_size: NA
j_call: TRBJ2-1

cdr3_nt: TGTGCCAGCAGCTTGGGTACAGGGGGCTATACCACCGGGGAGCTGTTTTTT
cdr3_aa: CASSLGTGGYTTGELFF
v_call: TRBV5-8
cdr3_length: 17
d_call: TRBD1
clone_size: NA
j_call: TRBJ2-2

cdr3_nt: TGCGCCAGCACCTCGTCGCCAGGCACTGAAGCTTTCTTT
cdr3_aa: CASTSSPGTEAFF
v_call: TRBV10-1
cdr3_length: 13
d_call: NA
clone_size: NA
j_call: TRBJ1-1

cdr3_nt: TGTGCCAGCAGCCAAGAGGCCGGATTGGAGTATGGCTACACCTTC
cdr3_aa: CASSQEAGLEYGYTF
v_call: TRBV4-2
cdr3_length: 15
d_call: NA
clone_size: NA
j_call: TRBJ1-2

cdr3_nt: TGTGCCAGCAGTCATAGCGGGGGGGCGGACACCGGGGAGCTGTTTTTT
cdr3_aa: CASSHSGGADTGELFF
v_call: TRBV2
cdr3_length: 16
d_call: TRBD2
clone_size: few
j_call: TRBJ2-2

cdr3_nt: TGTGCCAGCAGCCCGCTGGAGGGGGGGCGACGAAACGAGCAGTACTTC
cdr3_aa: CASSPLEGGRRNEQYF
v_call: TRBV5-8
cdr3_length: 16
d_call: NA
clone_size: NA
j_call: TRBJ2-7

cdr3_nt: TGCGCCAGCAGCTTGGGACAGGGAGAGACCCAGTACTTC
cdr3_aa: CASSLGQGETQYF
v_call: TRBV5-1
cdr3_length: 13
d_call: TRBD1
clone_size: NA
j_call: TRBJ2-5

cdr3_nt: TGTGCCAGCTCACCTGCGGGACAGGGGACTGGAAACACCATATATTTT
cdr3_aa: CASSPAGQGTGNTIYF
v_call: TRBV18
cdr3_length: 16
d_call: TRBD1
clone_size: NA
j_call: TRBJ1-3

cdr3_nt: TGTGCCAGCAGTGACGAGGGGGGTTCGGGCGAGCAGTACTTC
cdr3_aa: CASSDEGGSGEQYF
v_call: TRBV6-4
cdr3_length: 14
d_call: NA
clone_size: NA
j_call: TRBJ2-7

cdr3_nt: TGTGCCAGAAGCATCTCGGGCCGCACAGATACGCAGTATTTT
cdr3_aa: CARSISGRTDTQYF
v_call: TRBV30
cdr3_length: 14
d_call: NA
clone_size: NA
j_call: TRBJ2-3

cdr3_nt: TGTGCCACCAGCAGAGTCGGGGGACAGGTGATCTACGAGCAGTACTTC
cdr3_aa: CATSRVGGQVIYEQYF
v_call: TRBV15
cdr3_length: 16
d_call: TRBD1
clone_size: NA
j_call: TRBJ2-7

cdr3_nt: TGTGCCAGCAGTGAAATAACAGCCCAAGAGACCCAGTACTTC
cdr3_aa: CASSEITAQETQYF
v_call: TRBV25-1
cdr3_length: 14
d_call: NA
clone_size: NA
j_call: TRBJ2-5

cdr3_nt: TGTGCCAGCAGGTCGGAAGGGGGCCACACTGAAGCTTTCTTT
cdr3_aa: CASRSEGGHTEAFF
v_call: TRBV9
cdr3_length: 14
d_call: TRBD1
clone_size: NA
j_call: TRBJ1-1

cdr3_nt: TGCGCCAGCAGCCAGGGACTCCTAGGGGGAAAACTGTTTTTT
cdr3_aa: CASSQGLLGGKLFF
v_call: TRBV4-3
cdr3_length: 14
d_call: NA
clone_size: once
j_call: TRBJ1-4

cdr3_nt: TGTGCCAGCAGTCGGACAGAGAGCCCCTACAATGAGCAGTTCTTC
cdr3_aa: CASSRTESPYNEQFF
v_call: TRBV7-3
cdr3_length: 15
d_call: NA
clone_size: NA
j_call: TRBJ2-1

cdr3_nt: TGTGCCAGCAGCTTAGTGCAGGGGGAAAGAGAAGTGTATGGCTACACCTTC
cdr3_aa: CASSLVQGEREVYGYTF
v_call: TRBV7-2
cdr3_length: 17
d_call: TRBD1
clone_size: NA
j_call: TRBJ1-2

cdr3_nt: TGTGCCAGCAGTTTGACAGTCACCTACGAGCAGTACTTC
cdr3_aa: CASSLTVTYEQYF
v_call: TRBV27
cdr3_length: 13
d_call: NA
clone_size: NA
j_call: TRBJ2-7

cdr3_nt: TGTGCCAGCAGCTTAGGGGACCAAGAGACCCAGTACTTC
cdr3_aa: CASSLGDQETQYF
v_call: TRBV7-9
cdr3_length: 13
d_call: NA
clone_size: NA
j_call: TRBJ2-5

cdr3_nt: TGTGCCAGCCTCTCTGACGGGGGAGGGTCCACCTTC
cdr3_aa: CASLSDGGGSTF
v_call: TRBV6-1
cdr3_length: 12
d_call: NA
clone_size: NA
j_call: TRBJ1-2

cdr3_nt: TGTGCCAGTAGCAACGCCGGGAGTCCGCGCTACGAGCAGTACTTC
cdr3_aa: CASSNAGSPRYEQYF
v_call: TRBV19
cdr3_length: 15
d_call: NA
clone_size: NA
j_call: TRBJ2-7

cdr3_nt: TGTGCCAGCAGTCGCCATCTAGACAGGGGCTCCTACAATGAGCAGTTCTTC
cdr3_aa: CASSRHLDRGSYNEQFF
v_call: TRBV5-5
cdr3_length: 17
d_call: TRBD1
clone_size: NA
j_call: TRBJ2-1

cdr3_nt: TGTGCCAGTAGTATTACACAGGGAGTCCTTGACCGCACAGATACGCAGTATTTT
cdr3_aa: CASSITQGVLDRTDTQYF
v_call: TRBV19
cdr3_length: 18
d_call: NA
clone_size: once
j_call: TRBJ2-3

cdr3_nt: TGCGCCAGCAGCCAAGAGGCGCAATCGGGGGAGCAGTACTTC
cdr3_aa: CASSQEAQSGEQYF
v_call: TRBV4-3
cdr3_length: 14
d_call: NA
clone_size: NA
j_call: TRBJ2-7

cdr3_nt: TGTGCCAGCAGTTTATTAGGGGGGTCCTCCTATGGCTACACCTTC
cdr3_aa: CASSLLGGSSYGYTF
v_call: TRBV28
cdr3_length: 15
d_call: NA
clone_size: NA
j_call: TRBJ1-2

cdr3_nt: TGTGCCAGCAGCCTGGGGAGCCAAGAGACCCAGTACTTC
cdr3_aa: CASSLGSQETQYF
v_call: TRBV5-5
cdr3_length: 13
d_call: NA
clone_size: NA
j_call: TRBJ2-5

cdr3_nt: TGCGCCAGCAGCCAAGATGATGGAGGGTACTCCTACGAGCAGTACTTC
cdr3_aa: CASSQDDGGYSYEQYF
v_call: TRBV4-3
cdr3_length: 16
d_call: NA
clone_size: NA
j_call: TRBJ2-7

cdr3_nt: TGTGCCAGCAGTTTACCGAACTGGACACCAGGAATGGGCTCGATCAATCAGCCCCAGCATTTT
cdr3_aa: CASSLPNWTPGMGSINQPQHF
v_call: TRBV27
cdr3_length: 21
d_call: NA
clone_size: NA
j_call: TRBJ1-5

cdr3_nt: TGTGCCAGCAGCTCGAACAGGGGGCGGGGGAACACTGAAGCTTTCTTT
cdr3_aa: CASSSNRGRGNTEAFF
v_call: TRBV27
cdr3_length: 16
d_call: TRBD1
clone_size: NA
j_call: TRBJ1-1

cdr3_nt: TGTGCCAGCAGCCTCCGCGGCTACGAGCAGTACTTC
cdr3_aa: CASSLRGYEQYF
v_call: TRBV7-9
cdr3_length: 12
d_call: NA
clone_size: once
j_call: TRBJ2-7

cdr3_nt: TGTGCCAGCAGCTTACTGGGCTCGGGCGGGGAGCAGTACTTC
cdr3_aa: CASSLLGSGGEQYF
v_call: TRBV7-3
cdr3_length: 14
d_call: NA
clone_size: NA
j_call: TRBJ2-7